This T cell receptor beta chain was found in a study of vaccination effects on CD4 cells after COVID-19. The study, taken as a whole, reports: Substantial clonal contraction characterized both infection- and vaccine-induced clones late after vaccination.

Prior to sequencing, the ViraFEST assay stimulated PBMC with viral peptide pools, which expanded the antigen-specific CD4+ T cells. The authors isolated CD4+ T cells after around nine days of culture. The participants, recipients of two vaccine doses, got either BNT162b2 or mRNA-1273. Researchers swapped half the medium for IL-2 medium on both days 3 and 7. Turning to this clone: The antigen is unknown.

The CDR3 has 12 amino acids. The germline CDR1 and CDR2 sequences are SGHDT and YYEEEE. The ends were cut back, 3 bases at V and 4 bases at J, with 7 bases in the middle. Profiling relied on immunoSEQ multiplex PCR, and the TCRdb table lists in-frame clones only, not all of them. The sample lists about 22,000 clones; 77% were seen once. The chain links TRBV5-6 to TRBJ1-2; no clear D. The TCR sequence derives from a human donor who received a COVID-19 vaccine. The sample consisted of CD4+ T cells from PBMCs cultured with HCoV-NL63 spike peptides, taken after COVID-19 vaccination. The CDR3 sequence: CASSSGPYGYTF. CDR3 coding DNA: TGTGCCAGCAGCTCCGGGCCCTATGGCTACACCTTC.